Each of the 7 T cell receptor beta chains below was sequenced from the same sample in a study of blood T cell repertoires in COVID-19. The assay was immunoSEQ multiplex PCR, and TCRdb's table has in-frame clones only and misses some. Of about 100,000 clones listed, around nine tenths were seen once; the top ten hold 2.5% to 3.5%. The sample taken for sequencing was peripheral blood. The receptors stem from a man aged 45 to 65 with active or convalescent COVID-19.

The V gene is TRBV28, the J gene TRBJ2-7; the match to TRBD2 covers 10 bases. The V segment lost 4 bases and the J segment 6 bases; nucleotides outside the gene matches: 6. This CDR3 has 14 residues. Germline-derived CDR1 and CDR2 are MDHEN and SYDVKM. The CDR3 protein is CASSSAGGSGEQYV. DNA for the CDR3: TGTGCCAGCAGTTCAGCGGGGGGGTCTGGCGAGCAGTACGTC.

This rearrangement joins TRBV5-1 to TRBJ2-1; a possible D gene is TRBD2 (5 bases). Germline V gene sequence: CDR1 SGHRS, CDR2 YFSETQ. Trimming shortened V by 0 bases and J by 2 bases, and 12 bases separated the two germline ends. The CDR3 extends over 16 amino acids. DNA for the CDR3: TGCGCCAGCAGCTTGGCTGTGACGGGAACCTACAATGAGCAGTTCTTC. Its protein is CASSLAVTGTYNEQFF.

This chain joins TRBV28 and TRBJ1-2; 9 nucleotides match TRBD1. CDR1 is MDHEN and CDR2 is SYDVKM in the germline V gene. V trimming: 2 bases; J trimming: 4 bases; junction bases outside the gene matches: 11. The CDR3 has 17 amino acids. CDR3 region: CASSLATGGGIVYGYTF. DNA of the CDR3: TGTGCCAGCAGTTTAGCGACAGGGGGTGGGATAGTCTATGGCTACACCTTC.

CDR3 protein: CASSIGQGVAYEQYF. For the CDR3, the DNA is TGTGCCAGTAGTATCGGACAGGGGGTGGCCTACGAGCAGTACTTC. The chain links TRBV19 to TRBJ2-7; 10 nucleotides agree with TRBD1. The V gene's germline CDR1 is LNHDA and CDR2 SQIVND (reference sequence). CDR3 size: 15 residues. V lost 3 bases and J lost 2; bases outside the gene matches: 4.

This chain links TRBV24-1 with TRBJ2-3; 7 bases are a match to TRBD2. The CDR3 has 16 residues. Germline V gives CDR1 KGHDR, CDR2 SFDVKD. V lost 2 bases to trimming and J lost 1 base; unmatched junction nucleotides: 5. The CDR3 sequence: CATSDWTRVGTDTQYF. Written as DNA, the CDR3 is TGTGCCACCAGTGATTGGACTAGGGTGGGCACAGATACGCAGTATTTT.

The rearrangement uses TRBV5-1 and TRBJ1-5; D is undetermined. Germline-derived CDR1 and CDR2 are SGHRS and YFSETQ. Between the trimmed V and J ends, which lost 4 bases and 7 bases, there was a span of 21 bases. This CDR3 is 16 amino acids long. The CDR3 reads CASSPGGEFAGQPQHF. The CDR3 DNA follows: TGCGCCAGCAGCCCGGGAGGCGAGTTCGCAGGACAGCCCCAGCATTTT. Supplemented by reference TRBV5-1 and TRBJ1-5, the full variable domain reads KAGVTQTPRYLIKTRGQQVTLSCSPISGHRSVSWYQQTPGQGLQFLFEYFSETQRNKGNFPGRFSGRQFSNSRSEMNVSTLELGDSALYLCASSPGGEFAGQPQHFGDGTRLSIL.

V is TRBV5-1 and J is TRBJ1-4, with D tentatively TRBD1 (6 bases). V lost 4 bases to trimming and J lost 3 bases, with 10 bases between them. This CDR3 comprises 14 residues. Germline CDR1 SGHRS, CDR2 YFSETQ. Here the CDR3 reads CASSPGHSNEKLFF. As DNA, the CDR3 is TGCGCCAGCAGCCCGGGACACTCTAATGAAAAACTGTTTTTT.